This paragraph covers one TCR beta chain sequence. The data belong to a study of Graves' ophthalmopathy and Graves' hyperthyroidism. Background on the study: Peripheral blood was gathered at first diagnosis, ahead of any treatment whatsoever.

RNA transcripts served as template for amplifying TCR beta CDR3 sequences. Investigators did first-round RT-PCR with HTBI primers, then second-round multiplex PCR. One entry per CDR3 protein results from TCRdb running MiXCR on the multiplex PCR reads. Of 740,000 or so distinct CDR3 sequences listed, roughly 41% were seen once; the top ten hold 44%. Sequenced sample: peripheral blood. This TCR was recovered from an adult man with Graves' ophthalmopathy.

CDR3 DNA sequence: TGTGCCACGTCGGACACGGGACGTAATGAAAAACTGTTTTTT. Translating gives CATSDTGRNEKLFF. The chain has TRBV10-3 and TRBJ1-4; TRBD1 might be the D (5 bases). V was clipped by 10 bases and J by 4 bases, with 16 bases between them. Germline loops: CDR1 ENHRY, CDR2 SYGVKD. CDR3 size: 14 residues.